The sample holds many counts of the clone carrying this T cell receptor (beta chain). Its antigen is as yet unknown. RNA transcripts were the template for amplifying TCR beta CDR3 regions. The study used the HTBI primer set for a first-round RT-PCR of the TCR CDR3. TCRdb recomputed calls from the multiplex PCR reads with MiXCR, one row per CDR3 protein. This table holds 550,000 to 600,000 distinct CDR3 sequences, under 60% found once. The data originate from a study of T cells in Graves' hyperthyroidism and ophthalmopathy. Notes on the study in general: Most thyroid-expanded clonotypes above 0.001 were also found in blood. A 13 V-J signature model discriminated ophthalmopathy versus stable hyperthyroidism.

The ends were cut back, 2 bases at V and 6 bases at J, with 7 bases in the middle. This CDR3 contains 12 residues. Germline loops: CDR1 MNHNY, CDR2 SVGAGI (reference sequence). Exclusion of a patient resulted from uncontrolled infection, other autoimmune disease, pregnancy or lactation. The sequenced material came from peripheral blood or thyroid tissue (not recorded which). The source is an adult woman with Graves' disease, either hyperthyroidism or ophthalmopathy (not recorded which). V and J are TRBV6-6 and TRBJ1-1; no definite D call. In nucleotides, the CDR3 is TGTGCCAGCAGTTACGCGGTGCCTGAAGCTTTCTTT. It codes for CASSYAVPEAFF.